This TCR beta chain was captured by sequencing in a study of cytomegalovirus exposure and HLA in healthy donors. Study-level background: Across about 400 genotyped donors, 81% landed in the Caucasian-associated ancestry cluster.

Comment on this clone: What it binds is unknown.

The CDR3 is made up of 14 amino acids. V trimming: 5 bases; J trimming: 9 bases; junction bases outside the gene matches: 8. The germline CDR1 and CDR2 sequences are SEHNR and FQNEAQ (reference sequence). Study-wide findings and caveats: The study put under 200 TCR beta chains on its list as cytomegalovirus-associated. While the bulk of TCR sequences proved rare, some public TCRs turned up in many donors.

PCR employed 60 Vbeta and 13 Jbeta primers. The data were produced by immunoSEQ multiplex PCR, yet TCRdb's version contains in-frame clones alone and is incomplete. The sample lists around 100,000 clones, 84% occurring once. The chain joins TRBV7-9 to TRBJ2-5; TRBD1 agrees at 11 bases. Source material: PBMCs. The TCR originated in a woman under 30 in good health and CMV-seronegative. The CDR3 DNA follows: TGTGCCAGCAGCCCTGGGACAGGGGGGAGGGCCCAGTACTTC. It is translated as CASSPGTGGRAQYF. The full variable domain, rest sourced from reference TRBV7-9 and TRBJ2-5, is DTGVSQNPRHKITKRGQNVTFRCDPISEHNRLYWYRQTLGQGPEFLTYFQNEAQLEKSRLLSDRFSAERPKGSFSTLEIQRTEQGDSAMYLCASSPGTGGRAQYFGPGTRLLVL.